The 2 T cell receptor beta chains given below trace back to one sample, sequenced in a study of shared clonotypes between healthy human individuals. TCRdb keeps only in-frame clones here, not all; method: immunoSEQ multiplex PCR. Altogether 2 million to 2.5 million clones are present, about nine tenths being singletons, with the ten largest covering 0.37%. The sample consisted of naive CD4+ T cells from PBMCs. Subset noted: CD45RA+ positively selected. These receptors all stem from a man between 18 and 29 years old in good health. Some clones in this sample may be carry-over from other donors' samples.

The rearrangement joins TRBV7-3 to TRBJ2-3; no clear D. The CDR3 spans 14 residues. V lost 1 base, J lost 3 bases, and 8 bases lay in between. In germline, CDR1 is SGHTA, CDR2 FQGTGA. The CDR3 sequence is CASSLRQETDTQYF. Here the CDR3 DNA reads TGTGCCAGCAGCTTAAGGCAGGAAACAGATACGCAGTATTTT.

The chain links TRBV27 to TRBJ2-2; TRBD1 might be the D (7 bases). Trimming took 6 bases from V and 5 from J, leaving 13 bases between them. CDR1 is MNHEY and CDR2 is SMNVEV in the germline V gene (reference sequence). The CDR3 length is 14 residues. The DNA of the CDR3 is TGTGCCAGCAGAAAACAGGGGACTACCGGGGAGCTGTTTTTT. It translates to CASRKQGTTGELFF.